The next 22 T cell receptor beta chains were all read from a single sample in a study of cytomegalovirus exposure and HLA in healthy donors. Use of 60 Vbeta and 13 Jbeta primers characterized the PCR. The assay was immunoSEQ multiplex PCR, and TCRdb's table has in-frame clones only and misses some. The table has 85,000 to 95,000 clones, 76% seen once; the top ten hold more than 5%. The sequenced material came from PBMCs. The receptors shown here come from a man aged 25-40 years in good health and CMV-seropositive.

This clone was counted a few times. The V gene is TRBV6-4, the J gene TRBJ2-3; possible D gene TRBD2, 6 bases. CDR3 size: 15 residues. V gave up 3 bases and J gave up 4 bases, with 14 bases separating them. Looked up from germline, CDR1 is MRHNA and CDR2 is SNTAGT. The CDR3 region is CASSERLEGSDTQYF. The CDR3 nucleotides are TGTGCCAGCAGTGAGCGACTAGAGGGCTCAGATACGCAGTATTTT.

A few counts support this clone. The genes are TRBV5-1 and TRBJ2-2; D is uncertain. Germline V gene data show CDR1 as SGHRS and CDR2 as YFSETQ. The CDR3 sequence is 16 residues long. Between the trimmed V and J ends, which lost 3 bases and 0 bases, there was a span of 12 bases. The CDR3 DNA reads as TGCGCCAGCAGCTGGGCGAGCCTATCGAACACCGGGGAGCTGTTTTTT. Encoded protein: CASSWASLSNTGELFF. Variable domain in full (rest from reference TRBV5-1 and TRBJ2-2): KAGVTQTPRYLIKTRGQQVTLSCSPISGHRSVSWYQQTPGQGLQFLFEYFSETQRNKGNFPGRFSGRQFSNSRSEMNVSTLELGDSALYLCASSWASLSNTGELFFGEGSRLTVL.

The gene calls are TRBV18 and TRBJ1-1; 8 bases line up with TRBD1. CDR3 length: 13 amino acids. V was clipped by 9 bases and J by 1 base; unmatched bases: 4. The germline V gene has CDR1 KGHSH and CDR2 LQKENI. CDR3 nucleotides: TGTGCCAGTTCAGGGGGCAGGAACACTGAAGCTTTCTTT. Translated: CASSGGRNTEAFF.

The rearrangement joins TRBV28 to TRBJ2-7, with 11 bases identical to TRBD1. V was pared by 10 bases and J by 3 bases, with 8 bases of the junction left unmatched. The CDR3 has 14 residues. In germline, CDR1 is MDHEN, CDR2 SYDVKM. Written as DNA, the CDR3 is TGTGCCACCCTCGAGGGACAGGGGGTCTACGAGCAGTACTTC. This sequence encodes CATLEGQGVYEQYF.

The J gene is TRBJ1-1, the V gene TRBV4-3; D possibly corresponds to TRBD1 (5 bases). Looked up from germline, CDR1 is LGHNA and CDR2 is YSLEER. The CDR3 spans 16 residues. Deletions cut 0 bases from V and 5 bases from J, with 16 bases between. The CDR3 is CASSQDQAGRRTEAFF. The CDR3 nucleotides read TGCGCCAGCAGCCAAGATCAGGCAGGGAGGAGGACTGAAGCTTTCTTT.

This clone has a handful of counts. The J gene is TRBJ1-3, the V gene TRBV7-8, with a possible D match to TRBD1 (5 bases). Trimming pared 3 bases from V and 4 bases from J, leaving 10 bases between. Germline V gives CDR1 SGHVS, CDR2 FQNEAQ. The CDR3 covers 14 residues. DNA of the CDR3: TGTGCCAGCAGCTTCGGAGGGGAGGGAAACACCATATATTTT. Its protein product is CASSFGGEGNTIYF. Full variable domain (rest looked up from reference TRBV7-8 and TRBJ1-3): GAGVSQSPRYKVAKRGQDVALRCDPISGHVSLFWYQQALGQGPEFLTYFQNEAQLDKSGLPSDRFFAERPEGSVSTLKIQRTQQEDSAVYLCASSFGGEGNTIYFGEGSWLTVV.

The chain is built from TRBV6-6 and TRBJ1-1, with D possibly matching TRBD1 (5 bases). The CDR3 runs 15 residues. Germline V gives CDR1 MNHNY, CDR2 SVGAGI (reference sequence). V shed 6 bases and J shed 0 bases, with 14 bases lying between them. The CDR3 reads CASSPGGTVNTEAFF. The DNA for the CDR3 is TGTGCCAGCAGCCCGGGAGGGACGGTGAACACTGAAGCTTTCTTT.

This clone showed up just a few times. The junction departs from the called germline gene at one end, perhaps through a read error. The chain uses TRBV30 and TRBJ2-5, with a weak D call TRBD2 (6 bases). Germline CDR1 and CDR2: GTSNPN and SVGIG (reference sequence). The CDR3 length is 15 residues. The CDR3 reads CARSVGGNSRPTQYF. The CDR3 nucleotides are TGTGCCCGGAGTGTTGGCGGGAATTCAAGACCGACCCAGTACTTC.

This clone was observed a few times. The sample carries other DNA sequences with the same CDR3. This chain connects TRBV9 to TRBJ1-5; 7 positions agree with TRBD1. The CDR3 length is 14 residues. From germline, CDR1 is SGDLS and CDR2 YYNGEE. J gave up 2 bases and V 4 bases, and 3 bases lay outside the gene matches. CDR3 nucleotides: TGTGCCAGCAGCCGACAGGGTGGCAATCAGCCCCAGCATTTT. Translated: CASSRQGGNQPQHF.

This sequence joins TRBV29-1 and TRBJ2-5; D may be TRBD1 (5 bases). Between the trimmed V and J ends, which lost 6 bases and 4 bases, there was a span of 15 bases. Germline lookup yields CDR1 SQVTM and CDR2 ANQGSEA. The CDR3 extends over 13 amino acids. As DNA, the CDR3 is TGCAGCGTGCCCTCCAGGGCTGGAGAGACCCAGTACTTC. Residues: CSVPSRAGETQYF.

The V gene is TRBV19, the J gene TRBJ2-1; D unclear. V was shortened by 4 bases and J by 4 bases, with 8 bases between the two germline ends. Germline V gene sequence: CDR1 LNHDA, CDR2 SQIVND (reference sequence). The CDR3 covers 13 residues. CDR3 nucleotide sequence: TGTGCCAGTAGTACCCATTTTTACAATGAGCAGTTCTTC. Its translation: CASSTHFYNEQFF. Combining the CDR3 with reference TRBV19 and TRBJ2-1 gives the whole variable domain DGGITQSPKYLFRKEGQNVTLSCEQNLNHDAMYWYRQDPGQGLRLIYYSQIVNDFQKGDIAEGYSVSREKKESFPLTVTSAQKNPTAFYLCASSTHFYNEQFFGPGTRLTVL.

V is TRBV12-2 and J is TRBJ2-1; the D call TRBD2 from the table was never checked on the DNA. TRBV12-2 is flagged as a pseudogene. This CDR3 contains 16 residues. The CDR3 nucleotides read TGTGCAAGTCGCTTCAGCGCTAAGGAGATTTACAATGAGCAGTTCTTC. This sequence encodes CASRFSAKEIYNEQFF.

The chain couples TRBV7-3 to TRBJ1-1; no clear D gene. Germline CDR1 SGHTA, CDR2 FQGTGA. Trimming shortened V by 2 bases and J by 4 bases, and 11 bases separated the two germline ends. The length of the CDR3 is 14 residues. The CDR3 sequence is CASSLLNEGTEAFF. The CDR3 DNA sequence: TGTGCCAGCAGCTTACTAAACGAGGGCACTGAAGCTTTCTTT.

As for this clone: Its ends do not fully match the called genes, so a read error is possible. CDR3 sequence (DNA): TGTGCTAGCAGCTTTAAGGGACAAGCGCACGCCAATGAGCAGTTCTTC. Translated, it gives CASSFKGQAHANEQFF. The rearrangement joins TRBV11-1 to TRBJ2-1, with D possibly being TRBD1 (6 bases). Germline CDR1 reads SGHAT; CDR2 reads FQDESV (reference sequence). CDR3 length: 16 amino acids.

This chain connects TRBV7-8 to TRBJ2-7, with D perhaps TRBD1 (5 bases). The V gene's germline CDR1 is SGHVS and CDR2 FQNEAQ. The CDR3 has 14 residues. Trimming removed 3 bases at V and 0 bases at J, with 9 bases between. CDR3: CASSLTESSYEQYF. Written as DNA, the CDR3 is TGTGCCAGCAGCTTGACAGAGAGCTCCTACGAGCAGTACTTC.

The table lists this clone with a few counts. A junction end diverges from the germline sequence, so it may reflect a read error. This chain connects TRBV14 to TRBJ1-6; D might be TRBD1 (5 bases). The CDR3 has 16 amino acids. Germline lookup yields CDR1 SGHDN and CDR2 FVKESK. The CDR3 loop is CASSQVAGRRDSPLHF. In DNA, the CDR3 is TGTGCCAGCAGCCAAGTTGCAGGGCGGAGGGATTCCCCCCTCCACTTT. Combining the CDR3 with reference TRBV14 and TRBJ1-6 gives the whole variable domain EAGVTQFPSHSVIEKGQTVTLRCDPISGHDNLYWYRRVMGKEIKFLLHFVKESKQDESGMPNNRFLAERTGGTYSTLKVQPAELEDSGVYFCASSQVAGRRDSPLHFGNGTRLTVT.

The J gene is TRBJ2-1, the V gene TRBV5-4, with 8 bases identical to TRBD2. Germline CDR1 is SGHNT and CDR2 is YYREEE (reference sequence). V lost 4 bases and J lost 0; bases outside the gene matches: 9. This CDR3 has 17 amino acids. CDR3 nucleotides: TGTGCCAGCAGCCGGGGGGCTAGCGGGCTCTCCTACAATGAGCAGTTCTTC. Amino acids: CASSRGASGLSYNEQFF.

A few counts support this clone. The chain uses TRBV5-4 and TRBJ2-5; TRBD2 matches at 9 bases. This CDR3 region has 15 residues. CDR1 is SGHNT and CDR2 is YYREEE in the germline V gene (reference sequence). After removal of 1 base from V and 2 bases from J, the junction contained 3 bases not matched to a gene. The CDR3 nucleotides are TGTGCCAGCAGCTTGAAGGCGGGAGGGCAAGAGACCCAGTACTTC. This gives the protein CASSLKAGGQETQYF.

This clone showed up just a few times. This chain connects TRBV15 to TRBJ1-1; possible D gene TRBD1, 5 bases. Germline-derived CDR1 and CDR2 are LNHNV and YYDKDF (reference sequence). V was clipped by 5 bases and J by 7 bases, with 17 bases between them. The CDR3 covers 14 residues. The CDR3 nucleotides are TGTGCCACCAGCGCCCGGGCGGGGGTAAGTGAAGCTTTCTTT. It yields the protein CATSARAGVSEAFF.

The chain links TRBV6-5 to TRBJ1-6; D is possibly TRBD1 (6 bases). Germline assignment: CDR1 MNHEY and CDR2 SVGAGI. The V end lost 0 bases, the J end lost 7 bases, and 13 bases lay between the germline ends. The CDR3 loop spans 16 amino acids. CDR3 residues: CASSYSRGQPNSPLHF. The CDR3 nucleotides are TGTGCCAGCAGTTACTCACGCGGACAGCCAAATTCACCCCTCCACTTT.

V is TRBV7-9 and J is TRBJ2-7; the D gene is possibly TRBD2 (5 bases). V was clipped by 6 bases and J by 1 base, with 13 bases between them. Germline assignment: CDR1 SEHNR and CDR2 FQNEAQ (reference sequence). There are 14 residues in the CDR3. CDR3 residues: CASSIGVTSYEQYF. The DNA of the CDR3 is TGTGCCAGCAGTATCGGGGTCACATCCTACGAGCAGTACTTC.

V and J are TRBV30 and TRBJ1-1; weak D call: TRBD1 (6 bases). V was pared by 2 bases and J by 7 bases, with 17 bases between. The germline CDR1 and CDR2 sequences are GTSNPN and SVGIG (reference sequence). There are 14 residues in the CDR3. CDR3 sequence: CAWSPPRRRGEAFF. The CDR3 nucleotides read TGTGCCTGGAGTCCTCCTCGGCGCAGGGGTGAAGCTTTCTTT.